These 11 T cell receptor beta chains were sequenced from one sample in a study of regulatory T cells in long-lasting Graves disease (dated by TCRdb to about 2021). Library preparation employed multiplex PCR. Sequencer: Illumina HiSeq 4000. CDR3 regions were amplified by Arm-PCR with iRepertoire HTBI primers to construct TCR beta libraries. The raw public reads went through TCRdb reprocessing: fastp at Q25, MiXCR clone calling, in-frame beta chains kept. Rows matching on CDR3 protein sequence are summarized as one entry with the most common DNA and genes. This sample lists around 400,000 distinct CDR3 sequences; over 20% were detected once. Approximately 15% of the sample goes to the ten largest clones. Read against the paper, the sample's time point label means: persistent/refractory GD, antithyroid drugs over 5 years with positive TRAb. For both TCR sequencing and RNA sequencing, RNA was extracted from PBMCs using TRIzol.

This specimen was peripheral blood mononuclear cells (PBMCs), taken when the disease was refractory, from a patient treated with antithyroid drugs. Source of these receptors: a female donor with Graves disease.

This clonotype was seen ten or more times. The chain couples TRBV10-3 to TRBJ2-7; D is possibly TRBD1 (6 bases). The V gene lost 3 bases and the J gene lost 3 bases, with 6 bases spanning the gap. The CDR3 length is 12 residues. The germline V gene has CDR1 ENHRY and CDR2 SYGVKD. The CDR3, as DNA: TGTGCCATCAGTGACAGGGGCTACGAGCAGTACTTC. Its protein product is CAISDRGYEQYF.

This clonotype was picked up many times. The chain links TRBV2 to TRBJ2-7; D is unclear. Trimming stripped 6 bases from V and 2 bases from J, with 17 bases between. Germline V lookup: CDR1 SNHLY, CDR2 FYNNEI. There are 15 residues in the CDR3. This CDR3 reads CASSPAAKTTYEQYF. The CDR3 nucleotides read TGTGCCAGCAGCCCGGCCGCGAAAACAACCTACGAGCAGTACTTC.

Only a few counts were recorded for this clonotype. One end of the junction is discordant with germline, which a read error may explain. This rearrangement joins TRBV20-1 to TRBJ2-5, with D unresolved. This CDR3 is built from 8 residues. CDR1 DFQATT and CDR2 SNEGSKA come from the germline V gene (reference sequence). The CDR3 DNA sequence: TGCAGGGCCCTCCAGTCGGACTTC. This gives the protein CRALQSDF.

In the case of this clonotype: Germline and junction disagree at one end, which may indicate a read error. The chain has TRBV12-3 or TRBV12-4 and TRBJ2-3, with a tentative D call TRBD1 (7 bases). CDR3 length: 15 amino acids. CDR3: CAGSGGGGTGDTQYF. The CDR3 DNA reads as TGTGCCGGCAGTGGAGGAGGGGGCACAGGCGATACGCAGTATTTT.

This clonotype was seen ten or more times. V and J are TRBV5-1 and TRBJ2-7; possible D gene TRBD2, 6 bases. Germline V CDR1 and CDR2: SGHRS, YFSETQ. This CDR3 contains 16 residues. Trimming shortened V by 1 base and J by 2 bases, and 16 bases separated the two germline ends. DNA for the CDR3: TGCGCCAGCAGCTTGTTGGGCGGGACGCTTACCTACGAGCAGTACTTC. Protein sequence: CASSLLGGTLTYEQYF.

At least ten counts were recorded for this clonotype. The chain joins TRBV6-5 to TRBJ2-5, with D unclear. This CDR3 has 14 amino acids. Trimming stripped 2 bases from V and 5 bases from J, with 12 bases between. The V gene's germline CDR1 is MNHEY and CDR2 SVGAGI. In DNA, the CDR3 is TGTGCCAGCAGTTACGGATCTCTACCGGAGACCCAGTACTTC. As protein: CASSYGSLPETQYF.

This clonotype was seen more than once but under ten times. The chain recombines TRBV6-1 with TRBJ1-1; the D gene is possibly TRBD1 (6 bases). V was trimmed by 7 bases and J by 0 bases, leaving 12 bases between them. CDR3 length equals 14 residues. Germline loops: CDR1 MNHNS, CDR2 SASEGT. The CDR3 nucleotides are TGTGCCAGCATTGGACAGAGCATGAACACTGAAGCTTTCTTT. Encoded protein: CASIGQSMNTEAFF.

This clonotype showed up many times. The chain carries TRBV28 and TRBJ2-7, with 10 bases lining up with TRBD1. Trimming cost V 5 bases and J 2 bases; bases outside gene matches: 9. The CDR3 is 16 amino acids. The V gene's germline CDR1 is MDHEN and CDR2 SYDVKM. The CDR3 here is CASSPSGQGGPYEQYF. The CDR3 DNA reads TGTGCCAGCAGTCCAAGTGGACAGGGGGGCCCCTACGAGCAGTACTTC.

This clonotype was observed at least ten times. The chain employs TRBV12-3 or TRBV12-4 and TRBJ1-1, with D tentatively TRBD1 (5 bases). The CDR3 length is 14 residues. The V and J ends lost 5 bases and 9 bases respectively, with 19 bases between them. CDR3: CASSGRDPPEKAFF. The CDR3 DNA sequence: TGTGCCAGCAGTGGCCGGGACCCACCTGAGAAAGCTTTCTTT.

For this clonotype: Sequence at one end of the junction differs from germline and may be a read error. The CDR3 DNA sequence: TGTGCCAGCAGCTTAGAGGTACCGGCCTCCTACGAGCAGTACTTC. Protein: CASSLEVPASYEQYF. The chain joins TRBV5-1 to TRBJ2-7, with unresolved D. The CDR3 extends over 15 amino acids. Germline V lookup: CDR1 SGHRS, CDR2 YFSETQ.

This clonotype was counted at least ten times. The CDR3 region has the DNA TGTGCCAGCAGCTTTCCCTCTGGGGCCAACGTCCTGACTTTC. It yields the protein CASSFPSGANVLTF. The rearrangement uses TRBV27 and TRBJ2-6; D call uncertain. This CDR3 has 14 amino acids. With 6 bases removed from V and 0 bases from J, the gap between germline ends came to 6 bases. CDR1 is MNHEY and CDR2 is SMNVEV in the germline V gene (reference sequence).